The 6 T cell receptor beta chains in this list originate from one sample, sequenced in a study of T cell repertoires in MIS-A myocarditis. Sequencing was performed with immunoSEQ multiplex PCR; in TCRdb, only in-frame clones are kept and a portion is missing. The sample records 6,500 to 7,500 clones, 78% being singletons. Specimen: right inferior lung lobe tissue obtained at autopsy. The receptors come from a man between 18 and 29 years old with fulminant myocarditis from multisystem inflammatory syndrome in adults (MIS-A) after COVID-19.

This sequence joins TRBV15 and TRBJ2-3; D is unclear. The CDR3 length is 18 residues. V was cut by 2 bases and J by 1 base, with 19 bases left in between. Germline CDR1 is LNHNV and CDR2 is YYDKDF (reference sequence). Here the CDR3 reads CATSRRPHQTRRTDTQYF. CDR3 DNA sequence: TGTGCCACCAGCAGACGTCCTCACCAAACCCGCCGCACAGATACGCAGTATTTT.

The CDR3 DNA follows: TGTGCCAGCGAGGAGTCTAGCCTTAACACCGGGGAGCTGTTTTTT. Translating gives CASEESSLNTGELFF. The V gene is TRBV2, the J gene TRBJ2-2, with D maybe TRBD2 (5 bases). The CDR3 totals 15 residues. CDR1 SNHLY and CDR2 FYNNEI come from the germline V gene. V lost 8 bases and J lost 2, with 15 bases in between. Filled out from reference TRBV2 and TRBJ2-2, the complete variable domain reads EPEVTQTPSHQVTQMGQEVILRCVPISNHLYFYWYRQILGQKVEFLVSFYNNEISEKSEIFDDQFSVERPDGSNFTLKIRSTKLEDSAMYFCASEESSLNTGELFFGEGSRLTVL.

This chain links TRBV30 with TRBJ2-3; maybe TRBD1 (7 bases). Germline lookup yields CDR1 GTSNPN and CDR2 SVGIG (reference sequence). V was pared by 5 bases and J by 3 bases, with 15 bases between. This CDR3 comprises 14 residues. CDR3: CAWATGTLTDTQYF. CDR3 coding DNA: TGTGCCTGGGCGACAGGGACTTTGACAGATACGCAGTATTTT.

The rearrangement uses TRBV4-2 and TRBJ2-7, with TRBD1 identical over 9 bases. The trim removed 3 bases at V and 3 bases at J, leaving 6 bases unmatched. Germline CDR1 is LGHNA and CDR2 is YNFKEQ. The CDR3 length is 15 residues. The CDR3 reads CASSHRTGEYYEQYF. The CDR3 coding sequence is TGTGCCAGCAGCCACAGGACAGGGGAATACTACGAGCAGTACTTC.

In DNA, the CDR3 is TGTGCCAGCAGCTTCGGGACTGACTACAATGAGCAGTTCTTC. Protein: CASSFGTDYNEQFF. The chain employs TRBV7-8 and TRBJ2-1; D might be TRBD2 (6 bases). The length of the CDR3 is 14 residues. V was pared by 3 bases and J by 3 bases, with 9 bases between. Germline V gene sequence: CDR1 SGHVS, CDR2 FQNEAQ.

This chain uses TRBV27 with TRBJ2-3; D is perhaps TRBD2 (6 bases). This CDR3 is 16 amino acids long. Trimming took 6 bases from V and 1 from J, leaving 17 bases between them. Germline-derived CDR1 and CDR2 are MNHEY and SMNVEV (reference sequence). Here the CDR3 reads CASSPLSGRGTDTQYF. DNA for the CDR3: TGTGCCAGCAGCCCCCTAAGCGGGCGCGGCACAGATACGCAGTATTTT.